This TCR beta chain appears in the sequencing data of a study of PD-1 blockade in classical Hodgkin lymphoma. The assay was immunoSEQ multiplex PCR, and TCRdb's table has in-frame clones only and misses some. The data hold 80,000 to 100,000 clones, with 81% observed a single time. Overall study findings and caveats: What drove the repertoire differences, possibly disease activity or prior therapy, has not been defined. Excluded were patients who started nivolumab under 1 year after ASCT, a group that had lower diversity. CD4+ TCR diversity, unlike CD8+, rose significantly by C4D1.

Details on this clone: Its antigen is currently unknown.

Exposure to brentuximab vedotin varied, and each patient had relapsed following autologous stem cell transplantation. The CDR3 sequence is 11 residues long. V lost 5 bases and J 7 bases, leaving 8 bases between the germline ends. CDR1 is MDHEN and CDR2 is SYDVKM in the germline V gene. The sample in question was peripheral blood mononuclear cells (PBMCs), obtained before the second cycle of nivolumab. This chain links TRBV28 with TRBJ1-2; D call uncertain. The clonotype originates from a human donor with classical Hodgkin lymphoma. The DNA for the CDR3 is TGTGCCAGCAGTGACTACTCTGGCTACACCTTC. Its translation is CASSDYSGYTF.